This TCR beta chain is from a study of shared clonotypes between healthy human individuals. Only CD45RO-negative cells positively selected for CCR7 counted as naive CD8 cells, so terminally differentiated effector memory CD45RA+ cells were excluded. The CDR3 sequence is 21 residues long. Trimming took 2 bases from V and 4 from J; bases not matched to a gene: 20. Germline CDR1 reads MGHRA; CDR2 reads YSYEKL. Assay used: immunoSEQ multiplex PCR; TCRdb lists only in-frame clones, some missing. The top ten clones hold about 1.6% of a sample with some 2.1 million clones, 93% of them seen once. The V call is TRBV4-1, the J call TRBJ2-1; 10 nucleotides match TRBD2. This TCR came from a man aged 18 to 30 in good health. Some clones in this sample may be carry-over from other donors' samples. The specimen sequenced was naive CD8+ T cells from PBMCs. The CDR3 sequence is CASSQLDPGLARVGVYNEQFF. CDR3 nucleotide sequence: TGCGCCAGCAGCCAACTTGACCCGGGACTAGCGCGGGTTGGGGTTTACAATGAGCAGTTCTTC.